The 9 T cell receptor beta chains given below trace back to one sample, sequenced in a study of T cell repertoires in cytomegalovirus infection. Each CDR3 protein is one row after TCRdb ran MiXCR on the reads. The sample records hundreds of thousands of distinct CDR3 sequences, about 9.2% being singletons. The source material was PBMCs. The receptors were gathered from a human donor in good health (CMV status not recorded). Some clones in this sample may be carry-over from other donors' samples.

There are many counts of this clonotype. J is TRBJ1-5 and V is TRBV7-2; D unclear. The CDR3 sequence is 17 residues long. V was cut by 3 bases and J by 0 bases, with 15 bases left in between. Germline assignment: CDR1 SGHTA and CDR2 FQGNSA. Here the CDR3 reads CASSFGRSPNSNQPQHF. The CDR3 DNA follows: TGTGCCAGCAGCTTTGGGAGGTCTCCTAATAGCAATCAGCCCCAGCATTTT.

This clonotype was detected ten times or more. V usage is TRBV7-9 and J usage is TRBJ2-7; TRBD1 matches at 7 bases. The CDR3 length is 13 residues. CDR1 is SEHNR, CDR2 FQNEAQ, per germline (reference sequence). Trimming cost V 4 bases and J 6 bases; bases outside gene matches: 6. This CDR3 reads CASSSTGNREQYF. In nucleotides, the CDR3 is TGTGCCAGCAGCTCGACAGGGAACCGCGAGCAGTACTTC.

The chain has TRBV25-1 and TRBJ1-3; D remains unclear. V was shortened by 5 bases and J by 5 bases, with 7 bases between the two germline ends. Germline V CDR1 and CDR2: MGHDK, SYGVNS. There are 12 residues in the CDR3. CDR3 sequence reads: CASSPQRNTIYF. In nucleotides, the CDR3 is TGTGCCAGCAGTCCACAGCGAAACACCATATATTTT.

This clonotype was detected a few times. V is TRBV10-3 and J is TRBJ2-7; D is perhaps TRBD1 (5 bases). Per germline, CDR1 ENHRY and CDR2 SYGVKD. The CDR3 runs to 11 residues. The V gene lost 4 bases and the J gene lost 5 bases, with 6 bases spanning the gap. The CDR3 region is CAISGGNEQYV. The CDR3 DNA sequence: TGTGCCATCAGTGGGGGCAACGAGCAGTACGTC.

This clonotype showed up many times. A junction boundary mismatches the germline segment, possibly from a read error. The chain carries TRBV7-7 and TRBJ2-7, with D possibly called TRBD1 or TRBD2 (5 bases each). This CDR3 region has 15 residues. Germline V gives CDR1 SSHAT, CDR2 FNYEAQ (reference sequence). CDR3 bases: TGTGCTAGCAGCTTAGACCCGGGGCCGGCCTACGAGCAGTACTTC. This sequence encodes CASSLDPGPAYEQYF.

This clonotype showed up just a few times. The chain employs TRBV28 and TRBJ2-3; the D is unclear. The CDR3 covers 13 residues. The V end lost 11 bases, the J end lost 5 bases, and 17 bases lay between the germline ends. The germline gives CDR1 MDHEN, CDR2 SYDVKM. The DNA of the CDR3 is TGTGCCGGGAAGGAAGGGAAGGGAGATACGCAGTATTTT. It specifies CAGKEGKGDTQYF.

V gene TRBV29-1 combines with J gene TRBJ1-1; no firm D call. V was shortened by 0 bases and J by 0 bases, with 11 bases between the two germline ends. This CDR3 contains 15 residues. Germline lookup yields CDR1 SQVTM and CDR2 ANQGSEA. The CDR3 sequence is CSVEDRRTMNTEAFF. In DNA form, the CDR3 reads TGCAGCGTTGAAGATCGTCGGACCATGAACACTGAAGCTTTCTTT.

This clonotype was picked up many times. The V call is TRBV6-2 or TRBV6-3, the J call TRBJ1-2, with 8 bases aligning to TRBD1. CDR1 and CDR2 (germline): MNHEY, SVGEGT. The CDR3 length is 12 residues. The junction had 3 bases not matched to a gene; V was cut back by 8 bases and J by 4 bases. In DNA form, the CDR3 reads TGTGCCAGCGGACAGGGATTCTATGGCTACACCTTC. Translated: CASGQGFYGYTF.

This clonotype occurred many times. V is TRBV29-1 and J is TRBJ1-1, with D possibly being TRBD1 (5 bases). The length of the CDR3 is 13 residues. Looked up from germline, CDR1 is SQVTM and CDR2 is ANQGSEA. The V gene lost 4 bases and the J gene lost 0 bases, with 9 bases spanning the gap. CDR3 loop: CSVARGLNTEAFF. CDR3 in DNA: TGCAGCGTTGCAAGGGGTTTGAACACTGAAGCTTTCTTT.